The 9 T cell receptor beta chains in this list originate from one sample, sequenced in a study of blood T cell repertoires in COVID-19. Sequencing used immunoSEQ multiplex PCR; TCRdb keeps in-frame clones, though not all of them. The repertoire holds several thousand clones, with approximately 87% as singletons. Sequencing was performed on peripheral blood. The receptors were gathered from a human donor in a cohort sampled during active COVID-19.

The rearrangement joins TRBV2 to TRBJ1-5; D is perhaps TRBD1 (5 bases). The V end lost 6 bases, the J end lost 9 bases, and 15 bases lay between the germline ends. This CDR3 contains 13 residues. Per germline, CDR1 SNHLY and CDR2 FYNNEI. The CDR3 sequence is CASRRDRTGPQHF. The CDR3 DNA is TGTGCCAGCAGGAGAGACAGAACGGGGCCCCAGCATTTT.

The J gene is TRBJ1-1, the V gene TRBV18, with D tentatively TRBD1 (6 bases). Germline V gene sequence: CDR1 KGHSH, CDR2 LQKENI. Between the trimmed V and J ends, which lost 3 bases and 7 bases, there was a span of 15 bases. CDR3 size: 14 residues. The CDR3, as DNA: TGTGCCAGCTCACCGACAGGACCTTGGGGTGAAGCTTTCTTT. Protein sequence: CASSPTGPWGEAFF. The whole variable domain, remainder taken from reference TRBV18 and TRBJ1-1, is NAGVMQNPRHLVRRRGQEARLRCSPMKGHSHVYWYRQLPEEGLKFMVYLQKENIIDESGMPKERFSAEFPKEGPSILRIQQVVRGDSAAYFCASSPTGPWGEAFFGQGTRLTVV.

This clone was found once. This chain connects TRBV7-3 to TRBJ1-1; 7 bases fit TRBD1. V lost 0 bases to trimming and J lost 2 bases; unmatched junction nucleotides: 0. The CDR3 extends over 14 amino acids. The germline V gene has CDR1 SGHTA and CDR2 FQGTGA. CDR3 DNA sequence: TGTGCCAGCAGCTTAACAGGGGGCAACACTGAAGCTTTCTTT. It yields the protein CASSLTGGNTEAFF.

The sample holds one count of this clone. The chain is built from TRBV5-8 and TRBJ2-1; D may be TRBD2 (6 bases). The CDR3 consists of 15 residues. Per germline, CDR1 SGHTS and CDR2 YDEGEE. V was shortened by 4 bases and J by 0 bases, with 11 bases between the two germline ends. The CDR3 reads CASSKDYSSYNEQFF. DNA for the CDR3: TGTGCCAGCAGCAAGGACTACAGCTCCTACAATGAGCAGTTCTTC.

The chain couples TRBV7-3 to TRBJ2-7; 10 bases align to TRBD2. CDR1 is SGHTA and CDR2 is FQGTGA in the germline V gene. CDR3 size: 14 residues. J lost 4 bases, V lost 5 bases, and 5 bases had no gene match. Written as DNA, the CDR3 is TGTGCCAGCAGCGAGCGGGGGGGCCCGTACGAGCAGTACTTC. Residues: CASSERGGPYEQYF.

This rearrangement joins TRBV2 to TRBJ1-1, with TRBD1 identical over 11 bases. Germline assignment: CDR1 SNHLY and CDR2 FYNNEI. V lost 6 bases to trimming and J lost 0 bases; unmatched junction nucleotides: 6. The CDR3 runs 16 residues. This CDR3 is CASRGDRGIMNTEAFF. The CDR3 DNA is TGTGCCAGCAGAGGGGACAGGGGGATCATGAACACTGAAGCTTTCTTT. Variable domain in full (rest from reference TRBV2 and TRBJ1-1): EPEVTQTPSHQVTQMGQEVILRCVPISNHLYFYWYRQILGQKVEFLVSFYNNEISEKSEIFDDQFSVERPDGSNFTLKIRSTKLEDSAMYFCASRGDRGIMNTEAFFGQGTRLTVV.

The chain joins TRBV5-1 to TRBJ1-2, with D tentatively TRBD1 (6 bases). The CDR3 loop spans 12 amino acids. Germline lookup yields CDR1 SGHRS and CDR2 YFSETQ. The V gene lost 4 bases and the J gene lost 5 bases, with 9 bases spanning the gap. For the CDR3, the DNA is TGCGCCAGCAGCAGAACAGGGTATGGCTACACCTTC. As protein: CASSRTGYGYTF.

J is TRBJ1-2 and V is TRBV9; D uncertain. Germline CDR1 and CDR2: SGDLS and YYNGEE. V dropped 2 bases and J dropped 5 bases, with 10 bases sitting between them. The CDR3 is made up of 13 amino acids. CDR3 sequence: CASSVMTGYGYTF. The CDR3 DNA reads as TGTGCCAGCAGCGTCATGACGGGGTATGGCTACACCTTC.

V and J are TRBV7-6 and TRBJ2-1; D call uncertain. The CDR3 is 12 residues long. V dropped 5 bases and J dropped 6 bases, with 8 bases sitting between them. CDR1 and CDR2 (germline): SGHVS, FNYEAQ. The CDR3 coding sequence is TGTGCCAGCAGCCCCCTTAGCAATGAGCAGTTCTTC. This codes for CASSPLSNEQFF.